This entry features one T cell receptor (beta chain) sequence. Its antigen is unknown. This entry belongs to a study of T cell responses to AZD1222 COVID-19 vaccine. Points from the study as a whole: Spike-specific TCRs gained breadth and depth after people received two AZD1222 doses.

The germline CDR1 and CDR2 sequences are SGHAT and FQNNGV. V lost 3 bases, J lost 14 bases, and 16 bases lay in between. The CDR3 is 13 residues long. Sequencing was performed with immunoSEQ multiplex PCR; in TCRdb, only in-frame clones are kept and a portion is missing. This table has more than 70,000 clones, around nine tenths appearing once. The sequence derives from an adult who received the AZD1222 COVID-19 vaccine. The sample consisted of peripheral blood, taken 28 days after the second AZD1222 dose. The V call is TRBV11-2, the J call TRBJ1-4, with a weak D call TRBD1 (5 bases). The CDR3 DNA sequence: TGTGCCAGCAGCTTGATTCGTGGGGGGAGGCTGTTTTTT. Protein: CASSLIRGGRLFF.